What follows are 5 T cell receptor beta chains derived from one specimen sequenced in a study of T cells after yellow fever vaccination. TCRdb itself ran the 5' RACE reads through MiXCR, one entry per CDR3 protein. The data contain about 96,000 distinct CDR3 sequences, more than 7.5% of them singletons. The material sequenced was CD8+ T cells not binding an NS4B(214-222) dextramer, sorted from PBMCs, taken approximately 16 days after the first yellow fever vaccination. These TCRs come from a man aged 18 to 29 who received the YFV17D yellow fever vaccine.

This clonotype appeared a few times. The chain combines TRBV4-1 with TRBJ2-5; 7 bases are shared with TRBD2. J was trimmed by 2 bases and V by 1 base; bases with no gene match: 1. Germline CDR1 and CDR2: MGHRA and YSYEKL. The CDR3 extends over 14 amino acids. The CDR3 protein is CASSQAGGQETQYF. The DNA for the CDR3 is TGCGCCAGCAGCCAAGCCGGGGGGCAAGAGACCCAGTACTTC.

This clonotype was seen repeatedly, ten times or more. The chain employs TRBV12-3 or TRBV12-4 and TRBJ2-3; D remains unclear. This CDR3 contains 13 residues. With 7 bases removed from V and 0 bases from J, the gap between germline ends came to 8 bases. CDR3 nucleotide sequence: TGTGCCAGCACCATGGGGAGCACAGATACGCAGTATTTT. This translates into CASTMGSTDTQYF.

The chain is built from TRBV5-6 and TRBJ2-3; D gene uncertain. V lost 5 bases to trimming and J lost 2 bases, with 15 bases between them. From germline, CDR1 is SGHDT and CDR2 YYEEEE. CDR3 length: 15 residues. CDR3 region: CASRELEYFTDTQYF. The CDR3 nucleotides read TGTGCCAGCAGAGAGCTTGAGTACTTCACAGATACGCAGTATTTT. The entire variable domain, with the rest obtained from reference TRBV5-6 and TRBJ2-3, is as follows: DAGVTQSPTHLIKTRGQQVTLRCSPKSGHDTVSWYQQALGQGPQFIFQYYEEEERQRGNFPDRFSGHQFPNYSSELNVNALLLGDSALYLCASRELEYFTDTQYFGPGTRLTVL.

This clonotype showed up just a few times. The chain carries TRBV18 and TRBJ2-5; the D gene is possibly TRBD1 (6 bases). V gave up 3 bases and J gave up 2 bases, with 16 bases separating them. Germline lookup yields CDR1 KGHSH and CDR2 LQKENI. The CDR3 is 16 amino acids. Here the CDR3 DNA reads TGTGCCAGCTCACCGCTTTCCAGGGGACATCAAGAGACCCAGTACTTC. Residues: CASSPLSRGHQETQYF.

This clonotype was observed a handful of times. The chain employs TRBV6-2 or TRBV6-3 and TRBJ1-5; D gene ambiguous. The V end was cut by 5 bases, the J end by 1 base, with 12 bases between. In germline, CDR1 is MNHEY, CDR2 SVGEGT. The CDR3 is made up of 15 amino acids. CDR3 DNA sequence: TGTGCCAGCAGTGATGGGCGACTAAGCAATCAGCCCCAGCATTTT. Translating it yields CASSDGRLSNQPQHF.